This T cell receptor (beta chain) was profiled in a study of CD4 T cells in relation to SARS-CoV-2 and coronaviruses. Unexposed donor CD4+ T cells date from about 2011-2018, before the COVID-19 pandemic. This CDR3 region has 13 residues. Trimming removed 4 bases from V and 14 bases from J; junction bases left unmatched: 11. Germline CDR1 MNHEY, CDR2 SMNVEV (reference sequence). The method was immunoSEQ multiplex PCR; TCRdb's version includes in-frame clones alone and lacks a portion of them. The table has about 59,000 clones, 86% seen once. The source is a human donor in good health. The sequenced material came from memory CD4+ T cells from PBMCs. This chain links TRBV27 with TRBJ2-1, with 7 bases that match TRBD1. As DNA, the CDR3 is TGTGCCAGCAGTTCTGAACCGGGACAGATTAAGTTCTTC. Translated, it gives CASSSEPGQIKFF.